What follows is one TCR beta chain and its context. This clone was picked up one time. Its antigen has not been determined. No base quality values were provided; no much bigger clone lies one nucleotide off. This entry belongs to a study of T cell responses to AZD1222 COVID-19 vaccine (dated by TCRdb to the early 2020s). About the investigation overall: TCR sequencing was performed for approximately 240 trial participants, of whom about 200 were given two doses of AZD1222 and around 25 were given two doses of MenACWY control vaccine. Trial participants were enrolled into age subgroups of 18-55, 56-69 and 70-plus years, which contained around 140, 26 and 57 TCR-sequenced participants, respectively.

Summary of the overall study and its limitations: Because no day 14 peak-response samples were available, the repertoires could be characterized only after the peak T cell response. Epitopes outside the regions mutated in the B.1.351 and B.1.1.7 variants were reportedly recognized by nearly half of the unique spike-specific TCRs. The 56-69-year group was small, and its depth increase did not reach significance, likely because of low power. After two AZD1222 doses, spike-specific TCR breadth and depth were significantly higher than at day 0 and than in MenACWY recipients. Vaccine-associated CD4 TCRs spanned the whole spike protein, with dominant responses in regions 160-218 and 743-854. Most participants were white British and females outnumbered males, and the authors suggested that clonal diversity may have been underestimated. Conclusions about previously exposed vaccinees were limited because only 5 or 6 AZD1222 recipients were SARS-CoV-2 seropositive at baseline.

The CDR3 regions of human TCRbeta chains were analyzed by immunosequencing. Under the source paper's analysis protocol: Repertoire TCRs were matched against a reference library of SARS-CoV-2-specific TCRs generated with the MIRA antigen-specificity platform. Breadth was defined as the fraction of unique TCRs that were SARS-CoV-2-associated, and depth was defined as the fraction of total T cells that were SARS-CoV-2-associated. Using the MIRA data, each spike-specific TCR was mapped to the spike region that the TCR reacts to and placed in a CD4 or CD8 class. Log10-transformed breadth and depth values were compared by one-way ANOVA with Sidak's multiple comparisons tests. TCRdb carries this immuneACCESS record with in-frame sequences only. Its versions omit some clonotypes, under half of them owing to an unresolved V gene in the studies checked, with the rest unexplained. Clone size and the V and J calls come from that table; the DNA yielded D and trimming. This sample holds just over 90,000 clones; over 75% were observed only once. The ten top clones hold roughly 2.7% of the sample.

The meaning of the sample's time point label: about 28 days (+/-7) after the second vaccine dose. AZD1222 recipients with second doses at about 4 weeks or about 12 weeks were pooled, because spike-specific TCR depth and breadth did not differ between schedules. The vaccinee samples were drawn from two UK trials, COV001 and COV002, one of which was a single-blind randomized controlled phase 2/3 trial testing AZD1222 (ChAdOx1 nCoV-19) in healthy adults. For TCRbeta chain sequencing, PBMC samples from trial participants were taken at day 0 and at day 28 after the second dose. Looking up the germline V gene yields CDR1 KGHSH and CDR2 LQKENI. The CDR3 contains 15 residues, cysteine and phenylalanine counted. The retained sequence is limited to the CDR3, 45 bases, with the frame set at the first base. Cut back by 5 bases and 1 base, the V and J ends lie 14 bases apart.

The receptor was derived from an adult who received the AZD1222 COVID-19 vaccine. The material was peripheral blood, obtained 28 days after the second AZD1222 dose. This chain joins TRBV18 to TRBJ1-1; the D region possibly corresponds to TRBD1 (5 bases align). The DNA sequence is TGTGCCAGCTCATCTCTTACGCAGGGGAACACTGAAGCTTTCTTT. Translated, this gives CASSSLTQGNTEAFF.